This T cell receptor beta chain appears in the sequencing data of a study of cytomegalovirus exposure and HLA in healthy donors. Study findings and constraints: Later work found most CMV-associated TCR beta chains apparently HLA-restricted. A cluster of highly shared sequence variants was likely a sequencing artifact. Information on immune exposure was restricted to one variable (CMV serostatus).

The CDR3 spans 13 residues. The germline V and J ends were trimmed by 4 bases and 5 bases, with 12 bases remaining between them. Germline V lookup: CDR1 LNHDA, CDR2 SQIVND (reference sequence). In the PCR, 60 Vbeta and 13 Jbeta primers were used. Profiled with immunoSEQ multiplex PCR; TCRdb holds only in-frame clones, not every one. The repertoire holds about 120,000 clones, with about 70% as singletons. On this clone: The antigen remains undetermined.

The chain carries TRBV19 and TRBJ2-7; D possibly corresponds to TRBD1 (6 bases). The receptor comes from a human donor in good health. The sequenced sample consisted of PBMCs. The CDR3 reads CASSRLQGDEQYF. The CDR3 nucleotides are TGTGCCAGTAGTAGACTACAGGGTGACGAGCAGTACTTC.